These T cell receptor beta chains were read from a single sample in a study of ipilimumab plus nivolumab after autologous stem cell transplantation. Method: immunoSEQ multiplex PCR; TCRdb's copy keeps in-frame clones and lacks some. Of some 9,800 clones listed, about 70% are singletons. The source material was PBMCs, sampled in a trial of ipilimumab plus nivolumab as post-transplant consolidation. The receptors come from a female donor with multiple myeloma. Both conserved end residues are part of each CDR3. The D gene is left open where the match is weak. The listing skips clone size in some rows; elsewhere it reads once, few, many or a size class.

V	J	D	size	DNA	CDR3
TRBV2	TRBJ1-2	-	-	TGTGCCAGCAGGACCGAGGGAGGGGACTATGGCTACACCTTC	CASRTEGGDYGYTF
TRBV5-5	TRBJ2-7	TRBD1	-	TGTGCCAGCAGCAAGGACAGGGTAGTCTCCTACGAGCAGTACTTC	CASSKDRVVSYEQYF
TRBV6-5	TRBJ1-3	-	-	TGTGCCACCAGCCGGGAGAGCTCTGGAAACACCATATATTTT	CATSRESSGNTIYF
TRBV5-8	TRBJ1-2	-	-	TGTGCCAGCAGCTTGACTGGAGAGGCGGGCTATGGCTACACCTTC	CASSLTGEAGYGYTF
TRBV7-9	TRBJ1-3	TRBD1	-	TGTGCCAGCAGCTTACTAATGGGACAGGGAGACCGAAACACCATATATTTT	CASSLLMGQGDRNTIYF
TRBV6-6	TRBJ1-1	TRBD1	-	TGTGCCAGCAGTTATTCCGGGACAGGGACAAGAGCTTTCTTT	CASSYSGTGTRAFF
TRBV6-1	TRBJ2-7	-	-	TGTGCCAGCAGGGGACTCTTTTCGGTTATCGGGCAGTACTTC	CASRGLFSVIGQYF
TRBV7-3	TRBJ2-3	-	few	TGTGCCAGCAGCTTACAGGGAGATACGCAGTATTTT	CASSLQGDTQYF
TRBV7-9	TRBJ2-7	-	-	TGTGCCAGCAGCACTCAAGGCTACGAGCAGTACTTC	CASSTQGYEQYF
TRBV10-1	TRBJ1-1	TRBD1	-	TGCGCCAGCAGTCTAAACCGACAGGGTGAAGCTTTCTTT	CASSLNRQGEAFF
TRBV7-2	TRBJ2-3	-	-	TGTGCCAGCAGCCTACAAGGCATTAGCACAGATACGCAGTATTTT	CASSLQGISTDTQYF
TRBV5-1	TRBJ1-3	-	few	TGCGCCAGCAGCTTGGACACCCGCTCTGGAAACACCATATATTTT	CASSLDTRSGNTIYF
TRBV5-1	TRBJ2-1	TRBD2	once	TGCGCCAGCAGCTTGGGGGTAGCGGGAGCACGTGAGCAGTTCTTC	CASSLGVAGAREQFF
TRBV19	TRBJ1-2	-	-	TGTGCCAGTAGTACAGGGGCAAGTTACTATGGCTACACCTTC	CASSTGASYYGYTF
TRBV5-5	TRBJ2-7	TRBD1	-	TGTGCCAGCAGCCCTCAGGGGGTGTCCTACGAGCAGTACTTC	CASSPQGVSYEQYF
TRBV6-5	TRBJ1-6	TRBD1	-	TGTGCCAGCAGCCGAGGACAGGGAAATTCACCCCTCCACTTT	CASSRGQGNSPLHF
TRBV2	TRBJ1-2	TRBD1	-	TGTGCCAGCAGTGCAGGGACAGGGACTGACTATGGCTACACCTTC	CASSAGTGTDYGYTF
TRBV11-2	TRBJ2-5	-	-	TGTGCCAGCAGCTTAGCTGCGTTGAGCATCCAGTACTTC	CASSLAALSIQYF
TRBV27	TRBJ2-3	-	-	TGTGCCAGCAGTTTCCCCCAGGGTACGCAGTATTTT	CASSFPQGTQYF
TRBV6-6	TRBJ1-5	-	-	TGTGCCAGCAGTTACGAGGGGGGTCAGCCCCAGCATTTT	CASSYEGGQPQHF
TRBV5-4	TRBJ1-4	TRBD1	few	TGTGCCAGCAGCGAGAACAGGGGGATAAATGAAAAACTGTTTTTT	CASSENRGINEKLFF
TRBV6-6	TRBJ1-2	-	-	TGTGCCAGCAGTTACGGCCGGGGACACTATGGCTACACCTTC	CASSYGRGHYGYTF
TRBV5-1	TRBJ2-1	TRBD1	-	TGCGCCAGCAGCTTTGGGACAGTCAATGAGCAGTTCTTC	CASSFGTVNEQFF
TRBV19	TRBJ2-7	-	-	TGTGCCAGTAGACCTTGGGACGCCCAGGAATACGAGCAGTACTTC	CASRPWDAQEYEQYF
TRBV10-3	TRBJ2-7	TRBD1	medium-sized	TGTGCCATCAGTGGGGCGACAGGGCTGAGCTCCTACGAGCAGTACTTC	CAISGATGLSSYEQYF
TRBV7-9	TRBJ1-1	-	-	TGTGCCAGCAGCGCCCCGACAGTAAACACTGAAGCTTTCTTT	CASSAPTVNTEAFF
TRBV6-4	TRBJ1-3	-	-	TGTGCCAGCAGTTACGGCGGAGTCTCTGGAAACACCATATATTTT	CASSYGGVSGNTIYF
TRBV15	TRBJ1-2	-	-	TGTGCCACCAGCAGATCCGACAGGCTCTATGGCTACACCTTC	CATSRSDRLYGYTF
TRBV7-2	TRBJ2-5	TRBD2	-	TGTGCCAGCAGCTTAGGACTAGCGGGCCAAGAGACCCAGTACTTC	CASSLGLAGQETQYF
TRBV2	TRBJ2-1	-	-	TGTGCCAGCAGCGCTGGTTATTACAATGAGCAGTTCTTC	CASSAGYYNEQFF
TRBV9	TRBJ2-3	TRBD2	-	TGTGCCAGCAGCCCAGAAGTAGCGGGTCGGGATACGCAGTATTTT	CASSPEVAGRDTQYF
TRBV29-1	TRBJ2-1	TRBD1	-	TGCAGCGTCTCCGGGACAGGAGTTTTTGAGCAGTTCTTC	CSVSGTGVFEQFF
TRBV7-3	TRBJ1-2	-	-	TGTGCCAGCAGCCCCCACGCGGGGGGCGTTAATGGCTACACCTTC	CASSPHAGGVNGYTF
TRBV6-1	TRBJ2-7	-	-	TGTGCCAGCAGTGAACTGAGCGAGCAGTACTTC	CASSELSEQYF
TRBV27	TRBJ2-5	-	-	TGTGCCAGCAGTCCCCCAGGCGGGACCCAGTACTTC	CASSPPGGTQYF
TRBV5-6	TRBJ1-4	-	-	TGTGCCAGCAGCTTAGGGCGTACGGTTAATGAAAAACTGTTTTTT	CASSLGRTVNEKLFF
TRBV5-8	TRBJ2-7	-	few	TGTGCCAGCAGCTTGGAGGACAGCTACGAGCAGTACTTC	CASSLEDSYEQYF
TRBV27	TRBJ1-5	-	-	TGTGCCAGCAGCCAGGGTGGCAATCAGCCCCAGCATTTT	CASSQGGNQPQHF
TRBV7-3	TRBJ1-6	-	once	TGTGCCAGCAGCTTAATAGGTGGGAATTCACCCCTCCACTTT	CASSLIGGNSPLHF
TRBV6-6	TRBJ2-7	-	-	TGTGCCAGCAGTTACCGGCAGGTCTCCTACGAGCAGTACTTC	CASSYRQVSYEQYF
TRBV5-6	TRBJ2-1	-	few	TGTGCCAGCAGCCCGTGGGGGCGCGACAACAATGAGCAGTTCTTC	CASSPWGRDNNEQFF
TRBV19	TRBJ2-3	-	-	TGTGCCAGTAGTATTATGGGCGGCACAGATACGCAGTATTTT	CASSIMGGTDTQYF
TRBV7-8	TRBJ2-4	TRBD1	-	TGTGCCAGCAGCTTAGGATTGGGAGTCGGACAGGCCGCGATAAACATTCAGTACTTC	CASSLGLGVGQAAINIQYF
TRBV28	TRBJ2-3	TRBD1	-	TGTGCCAGCAGTGGGGGACAGGGGATGGCAGATACGCAGTATTTT	CASSGGQGMADTQYF
TRBV15	TRBJ2-1	TRBD2	once	TGTGCCACCAGCTACGGGACTAGCGCATCTTGGGAGCAGTTCTTC	CATSYGTSASWEQFF
TRBV19	TRBJ1-6	-	-	TGTGCCAGTACCCCAGGGATGGATTCACCCCTCCACTTT	CASTPGMDSPLHF
TRBV11-2	TRBJ1-5	-	-	TGTGCCAGCAGCATGGGACTCAGCGATCAGCCCCAGCATTTT	CASSMGLSDQPQHF
TRBV5-4	TRBJ1-1	TRBD1	-	TGTGCCAGCAGCCTGACAGGGACTACTTTCTTT	CASSLTGTTFF
TRBV28	TRBJ2-2	-	few	TGTGCCAGCAGTTTTCCAGGGGCGCTAGTCGGGGAGCTGTTTTTT	CASSFPGALVGELFF
TRBV6-5	TRBJ1-6	TRBD1	-	TGTGCCAGCAGTTACATCCGGGACAGCTATAATTCACCCCTCCACTTT	CASSYIRDSYNSPLHF